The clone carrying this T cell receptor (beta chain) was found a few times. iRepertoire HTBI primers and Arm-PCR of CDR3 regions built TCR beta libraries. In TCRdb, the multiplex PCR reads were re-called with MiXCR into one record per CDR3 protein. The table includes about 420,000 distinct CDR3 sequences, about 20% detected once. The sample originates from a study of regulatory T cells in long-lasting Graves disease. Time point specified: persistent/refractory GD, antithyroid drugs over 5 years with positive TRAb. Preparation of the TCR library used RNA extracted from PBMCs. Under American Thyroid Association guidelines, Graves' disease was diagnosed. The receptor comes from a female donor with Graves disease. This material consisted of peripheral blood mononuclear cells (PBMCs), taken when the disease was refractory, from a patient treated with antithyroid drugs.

This CDR3 is CASSPGLDTQYF. The CDR3 DNA reads as TGTGCCAGCTCGCCGGGTCTAGATACGCAGTATTTT. The gene calls are TRBV18 and TRBJ2-3; D is unresolved. The CDR3 has 12 amino acids. Germline V lookup: CDR1 KGHSH, CDR2 LQKENI. V was clipped by 6 bases and J by 5 bases, with 9 bases between them.